This T cell receptor (beta chain) was identified during a study of T cell responses to AZD1222 COVID-19 vaccine. Study-wide findings and caveats: The number of AZD1222 recipients seropositive at baseline was only 6 or 7.

V lost 2 bases to trimming and J lost 3 bases, with 10 bases between them. The CDR3 is made up of 15 amino acids. In germline, CDR1 is MNHNS, CDR2 SASEGT. Repertoires were generated with immunoSEQ multiplex PCR, while TCRdb's copy carries only in-frame clones and drops some. The data show around 140,000 clones, around nine tenths seen once. Of note for this clone: What it binds is unknown.

The chain couples TRBV6-1 to TRBJ2-2; D possibly corresponds to TRBD1 (5 bases). Sample: peripheral blood, taken on day 0 of AZD1222 vaccination. The sequence was collected from an adult in good health. The CDR3 protein is CASSENPTDTGELFF. The CDR3 DNA is TGTGCCAGCAGTGAAAACCCGACAGACACCGGGGAGCTGTTTTTT.